The rows below give T cell receptor beta chains drawn from one sample of a study of blood T cell repertoires in COVID-19. Some clones are missing from TCRdb's copy, which holds only in-frame ones; the method was immunoSEQ multiplex PCR. The repertoire holds 130,000 to 150,000 clones, 88% seen once, with about 2.3% in the top ten. Sequencing was done on a sample of peripheral blood. These TCRs come from a human donor in a cohort sampled during active COVID-19. Each CDR3 is given with its conserved first and last residue. The D gene is left open where the match is weak. Part of the rows lack a size; the others show once, few, many or a class for expanded clones.

d_gene: .
abundance: .
len: 16
j_gene: TRBJ2-1
v_gene: TRBV7-2
CDR3aa: CASSLEFRGSYNEQFF
CDR3nt: TGTGCCAGCAGCTTAGAGTTCAGGGGTTCCTACAATGAGCAGTTCTTC

d_gene: TRBD2
abundance: .
len: 18
j_gene: TRBJ2-3
v_gene: TRBV5-1
CDR3aa: CASSLAGTSAPITDTQYF
CDR3nt: TGCGCCAGCAGCTTGGCCGGGACTAGCGCCCCTATCACAGATACGCAGTATTTT

d_gene: TRBD1
abundance: once
len: 15
j_gene: TRBJ2-7
v_gene: TRBV6-5
CDR3aa: CASSYSTGSPYEQYF
CDR3nt: TGTGCCAGCAGTTACTCGACAGGGTCCCCCTACGAGCAGTACTTC

d_gene: .
abundance: .
len: 18
j_gene: TRBJ1-3
v_gene: TRBV7-2
CDR3aa: CASSLVAVGEGVGNTIYF
CDR3nt: TGTGCCAGCAGCTTAGTGGCAGTTGGCGAGGGGGTTGGAAACACCATATATTTT

d_gene: TRBD1
abundance: few
len: 14
j_gene: TRBJ1-5
v_gene: TRBV4-1
CDR3aa: CASSQVGTVQPQHF
CDR3nt: TGCGCCAGCAGCCAAGTTGGGACAGTCCAGCCCCAGCATTTT

d_gene: TRBD2
abundance: .
len: 16
j_gene: TRBJ2-4
v_gene: TRBV19
CDR3aa: CASSHGASGAGDIQYF
CDR3nt: TGTGCCAGTAGTCATGGGGCTAGCGGGGCCGGAGACATTCAGTACTTC

d_gene: TRBD2
abundance: .
len: 16
j_gene: TRBJ2-3
v_gene: TRBV3-1/TRBV3-2
CDR3aa: CASSRSGIAITDTQYF
CDR3nt: TGTGCCAGCAGCCGTAGCGGGATTGCTATCACAGATACGCAGTATTTT

d_gene: TRBD2
abundance: .
len: 17
j_gene: TRBJ2-7
v_gene: TRBV28
CDR3aa: CASSPGLAGAKGGEQYF
CDR3nt: TGTGCCAGCAGCCCGGGACTAGCGGGAGCTAAGGGCGGCGAGCAGTACTTC

d_gene: TRBD2
abundance: .
len: 14
j_gene: TRBJ2-3
v_gene: TRBV30
CDR3aa: CAWTKRGATDTQYF
CDR3nt: TGTGCCTGGACAAAGCGGGGGGCCACAGATACGCAGTATTTT

d_gene: .
abundance: .
len: 14
j_gene: TRBJ2-1
v_gene: TRBV19
CDR3aa: CASSGTGSRNEQFF
CDR3nt: TGTGCCAGTAGTGGGACTGGGTCCCGGAATGAGCAGTTCTTC

d_gene: TRBD1
abundance: .
len: 15
j_gene: TRBJ1-5
v_gene: TRBV27
CDR3aa: CASSPPGGSNQPQHF
CDR3nt: TGTGCCAGCAGTCCCCCAGGGGGAAGCAATCAGCCCCAGCATTTT

d_gene: TRBD1
abundance: .
len: 15
j_gene: TRBJ1-1
v_gene: TRBV5-6
CDR3aa: CASSTQGQGAVRAFF
CDR3nt: TGTGCCAGCAGCACCCAAGGACAGGGGGCAGTGAGAGCTTTCTTT

d_gene: .
abundance: .
len: 15
j_gene: TRBJ2-1
v_gene: TRBV11-2
CDR3aa: CASSLIGGAVDEQFF
CDR3nt: TGTGCCAGCAGCTTGATAGGGGGGGCCGTCGATGAGCAGTTCTTC

d_gene: .
abundance: .
len: 14
j_gene: TRBJ1-5
v_gene: TRBV5-5
CDR3aa: CASSKEQGNQPQHF
CDR3nt: TGTGCCAGCAGCAAAGAACAGGGTAACCAGCCCCAGCATTTT

d_gene: TRBD2
abundance: .
len: 15
j_gene: TRBJ2-3
v_gene: TRBV5-4
CDR3aa: CASSGTSGVTDTQYF
CDR3nt: TGTGCCAGCAGTGGGACTAGCGGGGTCACAGATACGCAGTATTTT

d_gene: .
abundance: .
len: 18
j_gene: TRBJ1-4
v_gene: TRBV4-3
CDR3aa: CASSQDRGAWGQGGKLFF
CDR3nt: TGCGCCAGCAGCCAAGACAGGGGCGCCTGGGGGCAAGGGGGAAAACTGTTTTTT

d_gene: TRBD2
abundance: .
len: 15
j_gene: TRBJ2-3
v_gene: TRBV27
CDR3aa: CASSLVVAGTDTQYF
CDR3nt: TGTGCCAGCAGTTTGGTGGTAGCGGGGACAGATACGCAGTATTTT